These 23 T cell receptor beta chains originate from one sample sequenced in a study of shared clonotypes between healthy human individuals. Data came from immunoSEQ multiplex PCR; TCRdb stores just in-frame clones and leaves some out. Seen here are about 1.1 million clones, 70% to 80% observed once, and the top ten hold 0.85% to 1%. Material: memory CD4+ T cells from PBMCs. Subset specified: CD45RA-negative fraction. The origin of the receptors is a man in his late teens or twenties in good health. Some clones in this sample may be carry-over from other donors' samples.

V and J are TRBV7-3 and TRBJ1-2, with unresolved D. The V end lost 5 bases, the J end lost 4 bases, and 11 bases lay between the germline ends. CDR3 size: 13 residues. From germline, CDR1 is SGHTA and CDR2 FQGTGA. The CDR3 DNA follows: TGTGCCAGCAGCCCAGAACCAGGCTATGGCTACACCTTC. Residues: CASSPEPGYGYTF.

The V and J genes are TRBV5-1 and TRBJ2-7, with D maybe TRBD2 (5 bases). Looked up from germline, CDR1 is SGHRS and CDR2 is YFSETQ. V was trimmed by 4 bases and J by 6 bases, leaving 17 bases between them. The CDR3 is made up of 14 amino acids. The CDR3 DNA reads as TGCGCCAGCAGCCGGGGAGACGCGGAAGGCGAGCAGTACTTC. This encodes CASSRGDAEGEQYF.

The chain carries TRBV4-1 and TRBJ2-7; 7 bases are shared with TRBD1. Germline CDR1 and CDR2: MGHRA and YSYEKL. V was clipped by 1 base and J by 3 bases; unmatched bases: 6. This CDR3 contains 15 residues. The CDR3 nucleotides are TGCGCCAGCAGCCAAGCGGGGACAGAGGGCTACGAGCAGTACTTC. This sequence encodes CASSQAGTEGYEQYF.

The gene calls are TRBV2 and TRBJ2-2; D remains unclear. The CDR3 runs 13 residues. Germline CDR1 and CDR2: SNHLY and FYNNEI. V was pared by 6 bases and J by 4 bases, with 9 bases between. CDR3 amino acids: CASRERPTGELFF. Written as DNA, the CDR3 is TGTGCCAGCAGGGAGCGACCCACCGGGGAGCTGTTTTTT.

This chain joins TRBV7-2 and TRBJ2-1, with TRBD2 matching over 8 bases. The CDR3 runs to 18 residues. Germline CDR1 reads SGHTA; CDR2 reads FQGNSA. V trimming: 4 bases; J trimming: 2 bases; junction bases outside the gene matches: 13. The CDR3 protein is CASSSPSFSGTTYNEQFF. DNA for the CDR3: TGTGCCAGCAGCTCCCCCTCATTTAGCGGGACAACCTACAATGAGCAGTTCTTC.

This clone was seen a single time. CDR3 residues: CTSKKSLAANTGELFF. The DNA of the CDR3 is TGCACCAGCAAAAAGTCACTAGCGGCAAACACCGGGGAGCTGTTTTTT. The chain combines TRBV1 with TRBJ2-2; the table's D call, TRBD2, has no DNA check behind it. TRBV1 is tagged as a pseudogene. There are 16 residues in the CDR3.

The genes are TRBV4-1 and TRBJ1-5, with D unresolved. Trimming took off 0 bases at V and 7 bases at J, with 13 bases between the two ends. Germline lookup yields CDR1 MGHRA and CDR2 YSYEKL. The CDR3 extends over 15 amino acids. The CDR3 region has the DNA TGCGCCAGCAGCCAAGATCTTGGAGGGTGGCAGCCCCAGCATTTT. It encodes CASSQDLGGWQPQHF.

This clone has more than one count but fewer than ten. The genes are TRBV9 and TRBJ1-1; a possible D gene is TRBD1 (5 bases). The V gene's germline CDR1 is SGDLS and CDR2 YYNGEE. This CDR3 comprises 16 residues. V shed 2 bases and J shed 1 base, with 15 bases lying between them. This CDR3 reads CASSVGRVDGNTEAFF. Written as DNA, the CDR3 is TGTGCCAGCAGCGTCGGCAGGGTTGATGGGAACACTGAAGCTTTCTTT.

This clone was seen just once. This rearrangement joins TRBV2 to TRBJ2-3; the match to TRBD2 covers 7 bases. Looked up from germline, CDR1 is SNHLY and CDR2 is FYNNEI. This CDR3 is built from 14 residues. The V and J ends lost 3 bases and 8 bases, in that order; junction bases with no gene match: 8. CDR3 sequence: CASSDDSGPPTQYF. The DNA for the CDR3 is TGTGCCAGCAGTGATGATAGCGGGCCCCCTACGCAGTATTTT.

J is TRBJ1-2 and V is TRBV6-6; 7 bases agree with TRBD1. CDR1 is MNHNY, CDR2 SVGAGI, per germline (reference sequence). CDR3 length: 15 amino acids. V lost 6 bases to trimming and J lost 0 bases; unmatched junction nucleotides: 7. Written as DNA, the CDR3 is TGTGCCAGCAGAACGGACAGGACTTCTAACTATGGCTACACCTTC. Its protein is CASRTDRTSNYGYTF.

This chain connects TRBV6-5 to TRBJ2-5; 14 nucleotides match TRBD2. CDR1 MNHEY and CDR2 SVGAGI come from the germline V gene. With V trimmed by 5 bases and J by 5 bases, 4 bases remained unmatched. The CDR3 spans 15 residues. In nucleotides, the CDR3 is TGTGCCAGCAGTGGACTAGCGGGAGGTGAGGAGACCCAGTACTTC. Residues: CASSGLAGGEETQYF.

V usage is TRBV20-1 and J usage is TRBJ1-2; possibly TRBD1 for D (5 bases). Looked up from germline, CDR1 is DFQATT and CDR2 is SNEGSKA (reference sequence). Trimming took off 5 bases at V and 8 bases at J, with 9 bases between the two ends. The CDR3 runs to 10 residues. The CDR3 DNA sequence: TGCAGTGCTCACGGGGGGGGCTACACCTTC. Its translation is CSAHGGGYTF.

This clone has a handful of counts. The DNA of the CDR3 is TGCGCCAGCAGCCAAGAGGTAACAGGAGGAGGCTACACCTTC. This translates into CASSQEVTGGGYTF. The chain uses TRBV4-3 and TRBJ1-2; TRBD1 might be the D (5 bases). The CDR3 extends over 14 amino acids. Germline V gene lookup returns CDR1 LGHNA and CDR2 YSLEER. V lost 0 bases and J lost 8, with 13 bases in between.

This rearrangement joins TRBV5-4 to TRBJ2-5, with a possible D match to TRBD2 (6 bases). This CDR3 is 15 amino acids long. Deletions cut 4 bases from V and 5 bases from J, with 18 bases between. Germline lookup yields CDR1 SGHNT and CDR2 YYREEE (reference sequence). Here the CDR3 reads CASSLKAGQQETQYF. The CDR3 DNA reads as TGTGCCAGCAGCCTAAAAGCGGGTCAGCAGGAGACCCAGTACTTC.

A few counts support this clone. Other DNA sequences from this sample encode an identical CDR3 as well. The gene calls are TRBV5-1 and TRBJ2-7; 7 bases are a match to TRBD2. Germline V lookup: CDR1 SGHRS, CDR2 YFSETQ. V trimming: 4 bases; J trimming: 5 bases; junction bases outside the gene matches: 6. The CDR3 length is 13 residues. The CDR3 protein is CASSGGSGDEQYF. The CDR3 nucleotides are TGCGCCAGCAGCGGCGGGAGTGGAGACGAGCAGTACTTC.

Many counts were recorded for this clone. The V gene is TRBV2, the J gene TRBJ2-3; TRBD1 matches at 7 bases. From germline, CDR1 is SNHLY and CDR2 FYNNEI. This CDR3 is 15 amino acids long. Germline trimming cut 3 bases from V and 1 base from J; bases unmatched to any gene: 4. CDR3 residues: CASSDHRGGTDTQYF. The CDR3 DNA reads as TGTGCCAGCAGTGACCACAGGGGAGGCACAGATACGCAGTATTTT.

Remarks on this clone: A read error may explain this, as a much larger clone is one base away. V usage is TRBV7-9 and J usage is TRBJ2-7; D uncertain. In germline, CDR1 is SEHNR, CDR2 FQNEAQ (reference sequence). The V gene lost 1 base and the J gene lost 2 bases, with 6 bases spanning the gap. This CDR3 spans 13 amino acids. CDR3 amino acids: CASSLGEPYEQYF. As DNA, the CDR3 is TGTGCCAGCAGCTTAGGTGAGCCCTACGAGCAGTACTTC.

To note about this clone: Distinct nucleotide sequences in the sample also encode this CDR3. The chain is built from TRBV28 and TRBJ1-5, with 7 bases matching TRBD1. Germline loops: CDR1 MDHEN, CDR2 SYDVKM. CDR3 length: 13 residues. V shed 7 bases, J shed 4 bases, and the junction held 4 bases outside the gene matches. The CDR3 sequence: CASNRGPNQPQHF. CDR3 DNA sequence: TGTGCCAGCAACAGGGGACCAAATCAGCCCCAGCATTTT.

The CDR3 bases are TGCGCCAGCAGCGCAGACAGGGGCGCAAGTGAGCAGTTCTTC. It translates to CASSADRGASEQFF. This sequence joins TRBV5-1 and TRBJ2-1; 8 nucleotides agree with TRBD1. Germline loops: CDR1 SGHRS, CDR2 YFSETQ. CDR3 length: 14 amino acids. With 4 bases clipped from V and 9 bases from J, the junction kept 9 bases outside the gene matches.

This chain uses TRBV30 with TRBJ1-1; 7 positions match TRBD1. From germline, CDR1 is GTSNPN and CDR2 SVGIG (reference sequence). CDR3 length: 13 residues. The ends lost 1 base at V and 11 bases at J; junction bases unmatched: 10. The CDR3 nucleotides are TGTGCCTGGAGTGAAGACAGGGACGCATTTGCTTTCTTT. It is translated as CAWSEDRDAFAFF.

The chain links TRBV14 to TRBJ2-7; D possibly matches TRBD1 or TRBD2 (6 bases each). Germline V lookup: CDR1 SGHDN, CDR2 FVKESK. V lost 4 bases, J lost 2 bases, and 18 bases lay in between. The CDR3 loop spans 16 amino acids. CDR3 DNA sequence: TGTGCCAGCAGCCGGAGAGGGGGGTGGCGGGCCTACGAGCAGTACTTC. This encodes CASSRRGGWRAYEQYF.

The table lists this clone with a count of one. This sequence may be a read error, since a much larger clone differs from it by one base. Within the sample, other DNA sequences also encode this same CDR3. The chain joins TRBV7-3 to TRBJ2-5, with D unresolved. V gave up 3 bases and J gave up 5 bases, with 4 bases separating them. Germline V gene lookup returns CDR1 SGHTA and CDR2 FQGTGA. The CDR3 runs 11 residues. The CDR3 nucleotides read TGTGCCAGCAGCTTTTCGGAGACCCAGTACTTC. Protein product: CASSFSETQYF. Full variable domain (rest looked up from reference TRBV7-3 and TRBJ2-5): GAGVSQTPSNKVTEKGKYVELRCDPISGHTALYWYRQSLGQGPEFLIYFQGTGAADDSGLPNDRFFAVRPEGSVSTLKIQRTERGDSAVYLCASSFSETQYFGPGTRLLVL.

The CDR3: CASSRDGSGNTGELFF. The CDR3 DNA is TGTGCCAGCAGCCGCGACGGTAGCGGGAACACCGGGGAGCTGTTTTTT. The J gene is TRBJ2-2, the V gene TRBV5-6, with D possibly being TRBD2 (6 bases). Trimming took 4 bases from V and 1 from J, leaving 14 bases between them. The CDR3 length is 16 residues. Germline lookup yields CDR1 SGHDT and CDR2 YYEEEE. Using reference TRBV5-6 and TRBJ2-2 for the parts outside the CDR3, the full variable domain is DAGVTQSPTHLIKTRGQQVTLRCSPKSGHDTVSWYQQALGQGPQFIFQYYEEEERQRGNFPDRFSGHQFPNYSSELNVNALLLGDSALYLCASSRDGSGNTGELFFGEGSRLTVL.